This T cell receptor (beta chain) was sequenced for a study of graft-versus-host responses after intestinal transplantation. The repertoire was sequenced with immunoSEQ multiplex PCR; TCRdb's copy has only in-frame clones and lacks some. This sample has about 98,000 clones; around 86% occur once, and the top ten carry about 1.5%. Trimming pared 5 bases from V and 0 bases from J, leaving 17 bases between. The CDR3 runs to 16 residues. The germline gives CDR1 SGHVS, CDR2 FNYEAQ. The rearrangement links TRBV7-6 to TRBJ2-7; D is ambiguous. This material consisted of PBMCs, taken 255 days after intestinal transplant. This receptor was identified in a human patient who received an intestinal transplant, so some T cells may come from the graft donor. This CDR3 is CASSPVQASSSYEQYF. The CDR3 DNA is TGTGCCAGCAGCCCCGTGCAAGCCAGCAGCTCCTACGAGCAGTACTTC.